This T cell receptor (beta chain) was sequenced for a study of cytomegalovirus exposure and HLA in healthy donors. The PCR employed 60 Vbeta primers together with 13 Jbeta primers. Libraries were prepared by immunoSEQ multiplex PCR; TCRdb keeps only in-frame clonotypes and omits some of them. This table holds tens of thousands of clones, roughly two thirds found once. There are 16 residues in the CDR3. V shed 0 bases and J shed 0 bases, with 12 bases lying between them. In germline, CDR1 is MNHEY, CDR2 SVGAGI. The sequencing sample was made of PBMCs. This chain joins TRBV6-5 and TRBJ2-7; a weak D match, TRBD1 (6 bases). This clonotype originated in a man in his 60s in good health and CMV-seropositive. The CDR3, as DNA: TGTGCCAGCAGTTACTCTTGGGGGCAGAGCTCCTACGAGCAGTACTTC. This encodes CASSYSWGQSSYEQYF.